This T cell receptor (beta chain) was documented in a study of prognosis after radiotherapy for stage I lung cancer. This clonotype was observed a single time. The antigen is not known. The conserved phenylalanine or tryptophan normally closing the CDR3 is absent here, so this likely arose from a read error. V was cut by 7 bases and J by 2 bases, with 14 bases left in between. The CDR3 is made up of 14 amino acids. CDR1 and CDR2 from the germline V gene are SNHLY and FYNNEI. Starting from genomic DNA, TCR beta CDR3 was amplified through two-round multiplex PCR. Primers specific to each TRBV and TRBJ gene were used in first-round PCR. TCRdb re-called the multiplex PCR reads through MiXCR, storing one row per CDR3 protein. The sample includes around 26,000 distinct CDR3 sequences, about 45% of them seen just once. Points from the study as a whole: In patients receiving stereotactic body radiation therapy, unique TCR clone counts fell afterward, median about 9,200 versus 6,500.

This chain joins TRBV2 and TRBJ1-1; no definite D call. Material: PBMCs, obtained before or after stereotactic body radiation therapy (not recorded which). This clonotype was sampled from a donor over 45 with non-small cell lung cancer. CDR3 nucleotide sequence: TGTGCCAGCAACCTTTACGGTACTAACACTGAAGCTTTCCTT. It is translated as CASNLYGTNTEAFL.